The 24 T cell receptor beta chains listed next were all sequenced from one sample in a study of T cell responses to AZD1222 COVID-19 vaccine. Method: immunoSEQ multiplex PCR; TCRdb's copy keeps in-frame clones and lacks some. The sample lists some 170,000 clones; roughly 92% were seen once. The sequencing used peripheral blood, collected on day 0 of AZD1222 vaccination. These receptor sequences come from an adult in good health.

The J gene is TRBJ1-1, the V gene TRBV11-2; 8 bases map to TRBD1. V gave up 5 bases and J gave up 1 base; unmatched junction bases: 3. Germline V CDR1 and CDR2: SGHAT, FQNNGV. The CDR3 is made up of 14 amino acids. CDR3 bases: TGTGCCAGCAGCATGGGACAGGCGAACACTGAAGCTTTCTTT. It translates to CASSMGQANTEAFF.

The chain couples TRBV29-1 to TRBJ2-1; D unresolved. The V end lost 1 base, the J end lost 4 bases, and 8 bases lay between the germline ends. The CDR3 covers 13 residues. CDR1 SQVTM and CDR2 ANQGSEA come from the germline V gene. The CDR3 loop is CSVEGQGYNEQFF. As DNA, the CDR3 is TGCAGCGTTGAAGGCCAAGGGTACAATGAGCAGTTCTTC.

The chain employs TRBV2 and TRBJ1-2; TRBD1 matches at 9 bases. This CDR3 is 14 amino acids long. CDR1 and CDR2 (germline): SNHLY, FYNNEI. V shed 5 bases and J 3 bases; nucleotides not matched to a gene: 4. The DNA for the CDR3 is TGTGCCAGCAGTCCCAGGACAGGGGACTATGGCTACACCTTC. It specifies CASSPRTGDYGYTF. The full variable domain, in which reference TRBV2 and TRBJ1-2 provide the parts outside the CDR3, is EPEVTQTPSHQVTQMGQEVILRCVPISNHLYFYWYRQILGQKVEFLVSFYNNEISEKSEIFDDQFSVERPDGSNFTLKIRSTKLEDSAMYFCASSPRTGDYGYTFGSGTRLTVV.

CDR3 region: CASNPGTGGNYGYTF. The CDR3 coding sequence is TGTGCCAGCAACCCCGGGACAGGGGGAAACTATGGCTACACCTTC. V gene TRBV6-5 combines with J gene TRBJ1-2; 11 nucleotides match TRBD1. Losses at the gene ends were 7 bases for V and 2 bases for J; bases not matched to a gene: 6. Germline assignment: CDR1 MNHEY and CDR2 SVGAGI. The length of the CDR3 is 15 residues.

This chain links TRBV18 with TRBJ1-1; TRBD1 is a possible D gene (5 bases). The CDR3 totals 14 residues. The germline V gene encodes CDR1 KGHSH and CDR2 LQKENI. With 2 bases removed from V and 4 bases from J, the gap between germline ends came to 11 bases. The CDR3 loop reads CASSPKFGGTEAFF. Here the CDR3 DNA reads TGTGCCAGCTCACCAAAATTTGGGGGCACTGAAGCTTTCTTT.

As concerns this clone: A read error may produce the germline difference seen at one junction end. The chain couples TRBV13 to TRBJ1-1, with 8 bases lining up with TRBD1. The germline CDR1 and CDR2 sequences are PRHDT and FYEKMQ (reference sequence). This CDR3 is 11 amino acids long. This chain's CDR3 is CASSARQGARF. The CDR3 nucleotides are TGTGCCAGCAGCGCACGCCAGGGGGCGCGATTT. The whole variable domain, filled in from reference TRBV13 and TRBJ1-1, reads AAGVIQSPRHLIKEKRETATLKCYPIPRHDTVYWYQQGPGQDPQFLISFYEKMQSDKGSIPDRFSAQQFSDYHSELNMSSLELGDSALYFCASSARQGARFGQGTRLTVV.

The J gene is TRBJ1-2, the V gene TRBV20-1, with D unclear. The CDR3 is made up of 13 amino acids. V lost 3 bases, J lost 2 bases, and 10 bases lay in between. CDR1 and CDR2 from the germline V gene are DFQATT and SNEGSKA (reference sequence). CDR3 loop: CSASGRTNYGYTF. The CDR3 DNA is TGCAGTGCTAGTGGACGTACCAACTATGGCTACACCTTC.

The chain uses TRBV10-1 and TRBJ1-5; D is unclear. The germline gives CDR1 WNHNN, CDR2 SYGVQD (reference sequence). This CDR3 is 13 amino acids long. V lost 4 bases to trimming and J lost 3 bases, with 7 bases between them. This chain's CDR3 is CASSGRYNQPQHF. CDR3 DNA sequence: TGCGCCAGCAGTGGGAGGTACAATCAGCCCCAGCATTTT.

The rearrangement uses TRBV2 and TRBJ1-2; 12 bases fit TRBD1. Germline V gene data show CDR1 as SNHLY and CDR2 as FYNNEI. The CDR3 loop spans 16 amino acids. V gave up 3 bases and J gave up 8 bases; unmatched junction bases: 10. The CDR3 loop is CASSETVGTGGSGYTF. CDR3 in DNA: TGTGCCAGCAGTGAGACTGTAGGGACAGGGGGCTCGGGCTACACCTTC.

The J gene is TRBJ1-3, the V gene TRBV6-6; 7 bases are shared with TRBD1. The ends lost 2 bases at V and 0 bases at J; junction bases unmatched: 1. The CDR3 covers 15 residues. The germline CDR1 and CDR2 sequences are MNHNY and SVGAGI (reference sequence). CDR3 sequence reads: CASSYDRASGNTIYF. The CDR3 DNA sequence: TGTGCCAGCAGTTACGACAGGGCCTCTGGAAACACCATATATTTT.

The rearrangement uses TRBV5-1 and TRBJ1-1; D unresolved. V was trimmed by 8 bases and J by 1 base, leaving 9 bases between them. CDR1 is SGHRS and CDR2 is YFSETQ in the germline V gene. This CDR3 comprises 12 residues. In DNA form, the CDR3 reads TGCGCCAGTCGGCGGGGGAACACTGAAGCTTTCTTT. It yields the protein CASRRGNTEAFF.

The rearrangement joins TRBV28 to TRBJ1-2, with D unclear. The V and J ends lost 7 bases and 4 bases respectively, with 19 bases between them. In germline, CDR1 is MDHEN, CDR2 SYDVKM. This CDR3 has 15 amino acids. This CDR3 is CASNPPGPEGYGYTF. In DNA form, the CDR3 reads TGTGCCAGCAACCCTCCGGGTCCCGAGGGCTATGGCTACACCTTC.

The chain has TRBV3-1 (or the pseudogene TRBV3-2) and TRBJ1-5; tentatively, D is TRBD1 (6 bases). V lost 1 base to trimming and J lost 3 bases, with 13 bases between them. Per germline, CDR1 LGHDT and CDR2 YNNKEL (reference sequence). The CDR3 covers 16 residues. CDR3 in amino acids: CASSQVPGHHNQPQHF. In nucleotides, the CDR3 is TGTGCCAGCAGCCAAGTACCGGGACATCACAATCAGCCCCAGCATTTT.

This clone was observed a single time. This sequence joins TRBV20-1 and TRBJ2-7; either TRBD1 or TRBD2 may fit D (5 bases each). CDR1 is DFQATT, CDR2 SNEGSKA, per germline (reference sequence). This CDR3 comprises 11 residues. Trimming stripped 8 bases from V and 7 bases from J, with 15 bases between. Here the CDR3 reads CSTGRSGEQYF. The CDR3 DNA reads TGCAGTACGGGACGGTCGGGGGAGCAGTACTTC.

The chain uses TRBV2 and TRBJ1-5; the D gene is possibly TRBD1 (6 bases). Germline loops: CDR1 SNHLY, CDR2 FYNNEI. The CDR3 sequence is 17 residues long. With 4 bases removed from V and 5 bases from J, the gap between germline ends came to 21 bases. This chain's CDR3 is CASSVLTMGGADQPQHF. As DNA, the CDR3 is TGTGCCAGCAGTGTTCTCACTATGGGGGGCGCGGATCAGCCCCAGCATTTT. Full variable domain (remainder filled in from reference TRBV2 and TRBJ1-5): EPEVTQTPSHQVTQMGQEVILRCVPISNHLYFYWYRQILGQKVEFLVSFYNNEISEKSEIFDDQFSVERPDGSNFTLKIRSTKLEDSAMYFCASSVLTMGGADQPQHFGDGTRLSIL.

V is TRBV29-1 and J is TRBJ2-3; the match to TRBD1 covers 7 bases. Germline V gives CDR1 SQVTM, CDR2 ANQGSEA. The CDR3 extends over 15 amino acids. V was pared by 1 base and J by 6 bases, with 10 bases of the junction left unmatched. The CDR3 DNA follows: TGCAGCGTTGAAGGTGACAGGGCGGGTAGGGATACGCAGTATTTT. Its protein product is CSVEGDRAGRDTQYF.

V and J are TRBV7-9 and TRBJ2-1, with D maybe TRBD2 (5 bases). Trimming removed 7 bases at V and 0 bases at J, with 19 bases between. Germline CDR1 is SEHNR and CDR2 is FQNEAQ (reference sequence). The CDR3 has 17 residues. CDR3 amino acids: CASNLLGLTSSYNEQFF. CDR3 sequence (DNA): TGTGCCAGCAACCTCCTTGGACTCACCTCCTCCTACAATGAGCAGTTCTTC.

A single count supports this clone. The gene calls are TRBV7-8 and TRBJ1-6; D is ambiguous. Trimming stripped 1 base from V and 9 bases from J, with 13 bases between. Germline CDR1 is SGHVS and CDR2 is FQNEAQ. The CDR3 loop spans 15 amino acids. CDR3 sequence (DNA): TGTGCCAGCAGCTTAGGGACTCCGGGCGGTTCACCCCTCCACTTT. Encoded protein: CASSLGTPGGSPLHF.

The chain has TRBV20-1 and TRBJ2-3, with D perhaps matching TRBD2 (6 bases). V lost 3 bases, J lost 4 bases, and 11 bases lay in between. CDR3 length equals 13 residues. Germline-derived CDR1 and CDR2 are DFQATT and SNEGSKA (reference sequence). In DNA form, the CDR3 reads TGCAGTGCTAGTAGAGGGGAGGCAGATACGCAGTATTTT. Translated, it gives CSASRGEADTQYF.

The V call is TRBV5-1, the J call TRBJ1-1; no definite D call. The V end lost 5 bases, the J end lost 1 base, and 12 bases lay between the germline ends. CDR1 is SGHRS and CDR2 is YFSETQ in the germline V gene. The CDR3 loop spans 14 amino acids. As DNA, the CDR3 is TGCGCCAGCAGGCCCCGCGAGACGAACACTGAAGCTTTCTTT. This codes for CASRPRETNTEAFF. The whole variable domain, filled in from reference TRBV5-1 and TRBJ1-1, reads KAGVTQTPRYLIKTRGQQVTLSCSPISGHRSVSWYQQTPGQGLQFLFEYFSETQRNKGNFPGRFSGRQFSNSRSEMNVSTLELGDSALYLCASRPRETNTEAFFGQGTRLTVV.

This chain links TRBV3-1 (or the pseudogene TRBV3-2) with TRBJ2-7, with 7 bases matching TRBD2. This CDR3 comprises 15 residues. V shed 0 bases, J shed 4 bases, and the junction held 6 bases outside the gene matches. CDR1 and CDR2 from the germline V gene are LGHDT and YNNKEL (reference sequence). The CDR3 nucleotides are TGTGCCAGCAGCCAAGATGGGAGGGCCGGGTACGAGCAGTACTTC. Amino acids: CASSQDGRAGYEQYF.

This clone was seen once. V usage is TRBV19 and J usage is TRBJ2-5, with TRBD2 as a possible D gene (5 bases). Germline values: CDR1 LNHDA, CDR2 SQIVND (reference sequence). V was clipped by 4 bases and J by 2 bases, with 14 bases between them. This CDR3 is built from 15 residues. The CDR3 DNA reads TGTGCCAGTAGTAAGAGGGCTAGCAGTCAAGAGACCCAGTACTTC. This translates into CASSKRASSQETQYF. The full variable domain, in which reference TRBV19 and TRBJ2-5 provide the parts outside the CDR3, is DGGITQSPKYLFRKEGQNVTLSCEQNLNHDAMYWYRQDPGQGLRLIYYSQIVNDFQKGDIAEGYSVSREKKESFPLTVTSAQKNPTAFYLCASSKRASSQETQYFGPGTRLLVL.

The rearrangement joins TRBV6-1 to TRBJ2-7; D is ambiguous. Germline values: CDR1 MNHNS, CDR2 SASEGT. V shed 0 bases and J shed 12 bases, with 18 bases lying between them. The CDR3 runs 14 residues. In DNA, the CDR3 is TGTGCCAGCAGTGAAGCAGACAAAAGGGTCATGTCGTACTTC. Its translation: CASSEADKRVMSYF.

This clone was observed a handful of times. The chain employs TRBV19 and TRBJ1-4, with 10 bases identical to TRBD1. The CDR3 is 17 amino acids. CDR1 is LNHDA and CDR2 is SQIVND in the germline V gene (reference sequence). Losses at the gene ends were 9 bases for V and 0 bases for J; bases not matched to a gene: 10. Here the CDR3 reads CASRDRGSRTTNEKLFF. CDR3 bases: TGTGCCAGCCGGGACAGGGGAAGCCGGACAACTAATGAAAAACTGTTTTTT. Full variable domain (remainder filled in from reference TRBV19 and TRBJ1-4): DGGITQSPKYLFRKEGQNVTLSCEQNLNHDAMYWYRQDPGQGLRLIYYSQIVNDFQKGDIAEGYSVSREKKESFPLTVTSAQKNPTAFYLCASRDRGSRTTNEKLFFGSGTQLSVL.